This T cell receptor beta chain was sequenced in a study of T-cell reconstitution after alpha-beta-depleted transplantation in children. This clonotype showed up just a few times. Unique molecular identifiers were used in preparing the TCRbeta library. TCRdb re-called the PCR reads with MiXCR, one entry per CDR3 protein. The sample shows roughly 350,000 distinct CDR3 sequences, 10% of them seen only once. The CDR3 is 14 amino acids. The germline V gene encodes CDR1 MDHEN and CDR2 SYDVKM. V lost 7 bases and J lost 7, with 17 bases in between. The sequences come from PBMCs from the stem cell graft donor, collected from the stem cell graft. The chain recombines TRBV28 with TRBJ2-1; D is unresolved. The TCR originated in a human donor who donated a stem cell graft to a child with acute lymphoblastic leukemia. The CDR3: CASTLPLRRNEQFF. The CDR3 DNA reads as TGTGCCAGCACCCTGCCCCTTCGCCGTAATGAGCAGTTCTTC.